The 10 T cell receptor beta chains listed next were all sequenced from one sample in a study of early T cells in non-severe SARS-CoV-2 infection. One entry per CDR3 protein results from TCRdb running MiXCR on the 5' RACE reads. The sample shows tens of thousands of distinct CDR3 sequences, about 15% of them seen only once. The material was whole blood, obtained at baseline. These receptors were taken from an adult who was a healthcare worker with PCR-confirmed SARS-CoV-2 infection or an uninfected control (not recorded which).

This clonotype showed up just a few times. This chain links TRBV20-1 with TRBJ2-2; possibly TRBD2 for D (5 bases). The CDR3 has 16 amino acids. CDR1 DFQATT and CDR2 SNEGSKA come from the germline V gene (reference sequence). Trimming cost V 2 bases and J 1 base, with 14 bases left between them. This CDR3 is CSARTVAGGNTGELFF. The DNA of the CDR3 is TGCAGTGCTAGAACGGTTGCAGGAGGGAACACCGGGGAGCTGTTTTTT.

The chain employs TRBV18 and TRBJ1-3; D ambiguous. Trimming shortened V by 3 bases and J by 6 bases, and 12 bases separated the two germline ends. The CDR3 is 14 amino acids. Germline-derived CDR1 and CDR2 are KGHSH and LQKENI. The CDR3 reads CASSPSQLENTIYF. In nucleotides, the CDR3 is TGTGCCAGCTCACCGTCGCAGCTGGAAAACACCATATATTTT.

This clonotype was counted only a few times. The chain carries TRBV7-2 and TRBJ2-1, with 8 bases that match TRBD2. The CDR3 is 14 residues long. Losses at the gene ends were 5 bases for V and 8 bases for J; bases not matched to a gene: 8. The germline CDR1 and CDR2 sequences are SGHTA and FQGNSA. DNA for the CDR3: TGTGCCAGCAGCCTAAGCGGGAGTACGTATGAGCAGTTCTTC. It yields the protein CASSLSGSTYEQFF.

The chain carries TRBV5-1 and TRBJ2-5; 8 bases agree with TRBD1. This CDR3 is built from 18 residues. Germline loops: CDR1 SGHRS, CDR2 YFSETQ. The V and J ends lost 4 bases and 5 bases, in that order; junction bases with no gene match: 19. The CDR3 is CASSQQGQVHLAGETQYF. The CDR3 DNA follows: TGCGCCAGCAGCCAGCAGGGACAGGTCCATCTGGCGGGGGAGACCCAGTACTTC.

The rearrangement links TRBV6-5 to TRBJ2-7, with 8 nucleotides matching TRBD1. Germline trimming cut 0 bases from V and 4 bases from J; bases unmatched to any gene: 14. Germline CDR1 and CDR2: MNHEY and SVGAGI. This CDR3 has 18 amino acids. CDR3: CASSYSATGTGNSYEQYF. CDR3 in DNA: TGTGCCAGCAGTTACTCGGCGACCGGGACAGGAAATTCGTACGAGCAGTACTTC.

This chain joins TRBV27 and TRBJ2-3; 8 bases map to TRBD2. From germline, CDR1 is MNHEY and CDR2 SMNVEV (reference sequence). V trimming: 8 bases; J trimming: 3 bases; junction bases outside the gene matches: 10. The CDR3 is made up of 15 amino acids. The CDR3 DNA reads TGTGCCAGCCGAACACGGGAGGGCGGGACAGATACGCAGTATTTT. It encodes CASRTREGGTDTQYF.

The chain combines TRBV4-3 with TRBJ1-3; D not certain. CDR3 length equals 15 residues. The germline gives CDR1 LGHNA, CDR2 YSLEER. V lost 2 bases and J 4 bases, leaving 12 bases between the germline ends. The CDR3 nucleotides read TGCGCCAGCAGCCAAACAGCCAGCGGAGGAAACACCATATATTTT. Amino acids: CASSQTASGGNTIYF.

The CDR3 nucleotides are TGTGCCAGCAGTCCCCGGGCCCGACTTTCACCCCTCCACTTT. It codes for CASSPRARLSPLHF. The chain recombines TRBV7-2 with TRBJ1-6; D call uncertain. Trimming took 6 bases from V and 9 from J, leaving 15 bases between them. The CDR3 has 14 residues. Germline CDR1 is SGHTA and CDR2 is FQGNSA.

This clonotype was seen more than once but under ten times. This chain joins TRBV3-1 and TRBJ1-2; D not resolved. The CDR3 sequence is 15 residues long. The germline gives CDR1 LGHDT, CDR2 YNNKEL (reference sequence). V was pared by 6 bases and J by 2 bases, with 16 bases between. CDR3 region: CASRRGEGVNYGYTF. DNA for the CDR3: TGTGCCAGCAGGCGGGGAGAGGGAGTCAACTATGGCTACACCTTC.

This clonotype was seen more than once but under ten times. The chain is built from TRBV7-9 and TRBJ1-1, with D possibly matching TRBD1 (5 bases). Germline CDR1 is SEHNR and CDR2 is FQNEAQ (reference sequence). This CDR3 comprises 15 residues. Trimming removed 0 bases at V and 5 bases at J, with 13 bases between. The CDR3 spells CASSLAGTFGTEAFF. Written as DNA, the CDR3 is TGTGCCAGCAGCTTAGCCGGGACTTTTGGGACTGAAGCTTTCTTT.